The sequence of this T cell receptor (beta chain) was determined in a study of T cells in tumors after PD-1 blockade. Study as a whole: During anti-PD-1 treatment, some patients continued daily vismodegib 150 mg.

The germline CDR1 and CDR2 sequences are SEHNR and FQNEAQ (reference sequence). The length of the CDR3 is 15 residues. The V end lost 6 bases, the J end lost 0 bases, and 11 bases lay between the germline ends. Repertoires were generated with immunoSEQ multiplex PCR, while TCRdb's copy carries only in-frame clones and drops some. Here the sample spans 23,000 or so clones, roughly 82% being singletons. This TCR derives from a human donor with basal cell carcinoma. Source: PBMCs, taken after anti-PD-1 treatment. V and J are TRBV7-9 and TRBJ1-4; a possible D gene is TRBD1 (6 bases). Written as DNA, the CDR3 is TGTGCCAGCAGGCCTTCAGGGGCAACTAATGAAAAACTGTTTTTT. This codes for CASRPSGATNEKLFF.